A selection of T cell receptor beta chains follows, all from one sample in a study of T cells in Graves' hyperthyroidism and ophthalmopathy. TCRdb reprocessed the multiplex PCR reads via MiXCR and lists one record per CDR3 protein. This table holds some 600,000 distinct CDR3 sequences, under 60% found once. Sequencing was performed on peripheral blood or thyroid tissue (not recorded which). Receptors were obtained from a woman aged 18-29 years with Graves' hyperthyroidism. The CDR3 runs from the conserved cysteine through the conserved F or W. A D gene is named only where the DNA matches it firmly. Rows give clone size only sometimes, using once, few, many, or a class for an expanded clone.

d_call j_call clone_size cdr3_length v_call cdr3_aa cdr3_nt
NA TRBJ2-5 NA 12 TRBV20-1 CSAPRQEETQYF TGCAGTGCTCCTCGACAGGAAGAGACCCAGTACTTC
NA TRBJ2-5 many 12 TRBV19 CASSIDRETQYF TGTGCCAGTAGTATAGATCGGGAGACCCAGTACTTC
TRBD2 TRBJ2-7 NA 15 TRBV2 CASRSTATSAYEQYF TGTGCCAGCAGATCCACCGCGACTAGCGCCTACGAGCAGTACTTC
TRBD2 TRBJ2-2 NA 18 TRBV9 CASSVPHDLAGAVGELFF TGTGCCAGCAGCGTACCCCACGACCTGGCGGGAGCGGTCGGGGAGCTGTTTTTT
NA TRBJ1-6 NA 16 TRBV7-2 CASSFGESSYNSPLHF TGTGCCAGCAGCTTTGGGGAAAGCTCCTATAATTCACCCCTCCACTTT
NA TRBJ2-7 NA 13 TRBV7-9 CASSIGRHYEQYF TGTGCCAGCAGCATCGGACGGCACTACGAGCAGTACTTC
TRBD1 TRBJ2-6 NA 16 TRBV15 CATSTRDRSGANVLTF TGTGCCACCAGCACCCGGGACAGGAGTGGGGCCAACGTCCTGACTTTC
TRBD1 TRBJ1-1 NA 15 TRBV29-1 CSVVGGGTGNTEAFF TGCAGCGTCGTAGGGGGCGGGACAGGGAACACTGAAGCTTTCTTT
NA TRBJ1-2 NA 14 TRBV12-5 CASGLGTSSYGYTF TGTGCTAGTGGTTTGGGGACAAGTTCCTATGGCTACACCTTC
TRBD2 TRBJ2-7 many 15 TRBV15 CATSATGREVYEQYF TGTGCCACCAGCGCGACTGGGCGGGAGGTGTACGAGCAGTACTTC
NA TRBJ2-5 few 15 TRBV19 CASSIGPLPRETQYF TGTGCCAGTAGTATTGGGCCTCTTCCTCGAGAGACCCAGTACTTC
NA TRBJ1-2 few 17 TRBV15 CATSRSNRLINYYGYTF TGTGCCACCAGCAGATCAAACAGGCTCATTAATTACTATGGCTACACCTTC
NA TRBJ1-2 NA 14 TRBV7-9 CASSLARIGAGYTF TGTGCCAGCAGCTTAGCCCGGATCGGGGCTGGCTACACCTTC
NA TRBJ1-1 NA 16 TRBV7-2 CASSLAMGRWDTEAFF TGCGCCAGCAGCTTAGCGATGGGCCGGTGGGACACTGAAGCTTTCTTT
TRBD1 TRBJ1-2 many 14 TRBV7-3 CASSPTGGAGGYTF TGTGCCAGCAGCCCTACAGGGGGCGCGGGGGGCTACACCTTC
TRBD2 TRBJ2-7 NA 20 TRBV4-2 CASSQTAGRSGRASIHEQYF TGTGCCAGCAGCCAAACGGCAGGGCGTAGCGGGAGGGCCAGCATCCACGAGCAGTACTTC
NA TRBJ2-2 many 13 TRBV29-1 CSVVRENTGELFF TGCAGCGTTGTTCGGGAAAACACCGGGGAGCTGTTTTTT
TRBD1 TRBJ1-3 many 15 TRBV2 CASRRTGSPGNTIYF TGTGCCAGCAGACGGACAGGGTCCCCTGGAAACACCATATATTTT
TRBD2 TRBJ2-5 NA 16 TRBV14 CASSHFPAGAQETQYF TGTGCCAGCAGCCATTTTCCAGCGGGAGCCCAAGAGACCCAGTACTTC
NA TRBJ2-2 few 12 TRBV20-1 CSASGNSGELFF TGCAGTGCTAGCGGGAATAGCGGGGAGCTGTTTTTT
TRBD1 TRBJ2-5 NA 16 TRBV10-3 CASSYSAGTGEETQYF TGTGCCAGCAGTTACTCCGCCGGGACAGGGGAAGAGACCCAGTACTTC
NA TRBJ1-2 once 14 TRBV10-3 CAIRRGQKNYGYTF TGTGCCATCAGGCGGGGGCAGAAGAACTATGGCTACACCTTC
NA TRBJ2-5 few 14 TRBV14 CASSHRWRGETQYF TGTGCCAGCAGCCATCGCTGGAGGGGAGAGACCCAGTACTTC
NA TRBJ2-2 many 10 TRBV29-1 CSVRQGELFF TGCAGCGTTCGACAGGGGGAGCTGTTTTTT
NA TRBJ1-3 NA 12 TRBV25-1 CASRNYGYTIYF TGTGCCAGCAGGAACTATGGCTACACCATATATTTT
NA TRBJ1-2 many 13 TRBV20-1 CSARDRMNYGYTF TGCAGTGCTAGGGACAGAATGAACTATGGCTACACCTTC
TRBD2 TRBJ2-5 few 16 TRBV20-1 CSAMPGTSGSQETQYF TGCAGTGCTATGCCAGGGACTAGCGGGAGCCAAGAGACCCAGTACTTC
NA TRBJ1-4 many 14 TRBV11-2 CASSSGRRNEKLFF TGTGCCAGCAGCTCGGGACGGCGTAATGAAAAACTGTTTTTT
NA TRBJ1-5 NA 14 TRBV10-2 CASRTEGRNQPQHF TGCGCCAGCAGGACCGAGGGGAGAAATCAGCCCCAGCATTTT
NA TRBJ2-5 NA 11 TRBV19 CASTSAKGGGF TGTGCCAGTACCTCGGCGAAAGGTGGGGGCTTC
TRBD2 TRBJ2-7 NA 13 TRBV29-1 CSVTGLAGVGQYF TGCAGCGTAACCGGACTAGCGGGTGTCGGGCAGTACTTC
NA TRBJ2-7 many 11 TRBV12-3/TRBV12-4 CASGQSYEQYF TGTGCCAGTGGACAGAGTTACGAGCAGTACTTC
NA TRBJ2-1 NA 14 TRBV10-3 CAINPGRSYNEQFF TGTGCCATCAACCCGGGACGCTCCTACAATGAGCAGTTCTTC
NA TRBJ1-5 NA 17 TRBV2 CASSLDRLGESNQPQHF TGTGCCAGCAGTTTGGACCGTCTGGGGGAGAGCAATCAGCCCCAGCATTTT
TRBD2 TRBJ2-6 NA 13 TRBV24-1 CATSDPGGNVLTF TGTGCCACCAGTGACCCCGGGGGGAACGTCCTGACTTTC
NA TRBJ2-7 few 15 TRBV7-8 CASSSQGGVTYEQYF TGTGCCAGCAGCTCCCAGGGGGGAGTTACCTACGAGCAGTACTTC
NA TRBJ2-5 NA 14 TRBV29-1 CSVGGGGANLAQYF TGCAGCGTTGGGGGTGGAGGGGCCAATTTGGCCCAGTACTTC
TRBD1 TRBJ1-6 many 14 TRBV7-9 CASSPGQGYSPLHF TGTGCCAGCAGTCCGGGACAGGGGTATTCACCCCTCCACTTT
NA TRBJ1-1 NA 13 TRBV6-1 CASSAQTPSEAFF TGTGCCAGCAGTGCCCAAACCCCCTCTGAAGCTTTCTTT
NA TRBJ1-1 few 14 TRBV19 CASSLIAGDTEAFF TGTGCCAGTAGTCTAATCGCAGGGGACACTGAAGCTTTCTTT